This is a list of T cell receptor beta chains from one sample in a study of blood T cell repertoires in COVID-19. The protocol was immunoSEQ multiplex PCR, while the TCRdb copy is restricted to in-frame clones and leaves out a portion. The sample carries about 240,000 clones, 85% to 90% recorded once. Sequencing used peripheral blood. These receptors were collected from a woman in her thirties or forties who had recovered from COVID-19. Each CDR3 is given with its conserved first and last residue.

>TRBJ2-3|TRBV5-4
CASRDYTTDTQYF
>TRBJ1-1|TRBV18
CASSPYRSRSPIGNTEAFF
>TRBJ2-7|TRBV30
CAWMGQASYEQYF
>TRBJ1-4|TRBV6-5
CASSYGGLREKLFF
>TRBJ1-2|TRBV9
CASSPRPGLRGRNYGYTF
>TRBJ2-3|TRBV5-5
CASSSRNYRNLFTDTQYF
>TRBJ2-5|TRBV6-5
CASTGRGAGETQYF
>TRBJ2-3|TRBV7-2
CASSLALAGGRDTQYF
>TRBJ1-2|TRBV30
CACSTGFTNYGYTF
>TRBJ2-7|TRBV19
CASSMGDRAPYEQYF